This T cell receptor beta chain comes out of a study of T cell responses to AZD1222 COVID-19 vaccine. Study-wide findings and caveats: A reported finding is that nearly half of spike-specific TCRs target unmutated variant regions.

Between the trimmed V and J ends, which lost 0 bases and 4 bases, there was a span of 10 bases. The germline gives CDR1 GTSNPN, CDR2 SVGIG (reference sequence). The CDR3 runs 13 residues. Clones were read by immunoSEQ multiplex PCR, and TCRdb kept only the in-frame ones, dropping some. The table has 120,000 to 150,000 clones, 85% to 95% seen once. As to this clone: The antigen is undetermined.

The sequence was collected from an adult in good health. Sample: peripheral blood, taken on day 0 of MenACWY control vaccination. The chain couples TRBV30 to TRBJ2-7; D uncertain. The CDR3 DNA reads TGTGCCTGGAGTGTATCCTGGGTGTACGAGCAGTACTTC. Its translation is CAWSVSWVYEQYF.